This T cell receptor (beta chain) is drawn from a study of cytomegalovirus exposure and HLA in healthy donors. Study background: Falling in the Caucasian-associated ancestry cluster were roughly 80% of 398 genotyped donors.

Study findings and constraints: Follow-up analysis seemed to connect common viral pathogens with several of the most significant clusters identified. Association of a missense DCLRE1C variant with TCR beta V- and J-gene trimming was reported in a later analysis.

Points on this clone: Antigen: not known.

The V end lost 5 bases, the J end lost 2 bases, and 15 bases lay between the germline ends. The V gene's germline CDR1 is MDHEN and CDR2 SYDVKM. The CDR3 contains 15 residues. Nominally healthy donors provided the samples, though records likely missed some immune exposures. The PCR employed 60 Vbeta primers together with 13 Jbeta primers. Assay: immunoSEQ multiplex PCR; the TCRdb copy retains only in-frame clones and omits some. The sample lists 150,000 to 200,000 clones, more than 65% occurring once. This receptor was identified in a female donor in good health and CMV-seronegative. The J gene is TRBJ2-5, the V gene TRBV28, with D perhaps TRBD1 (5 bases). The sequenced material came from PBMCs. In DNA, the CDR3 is TGTGCCAGCAGTCCGAGAGCAGGGAAACAAGAGACCCAGTACTTC. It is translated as CASSPRAGKQETQYF.